This T cell receptor (beta chain) was retrieved from a study of vaccination and CD4 T cells after COVID-19. Comment on this clonotype: Its antigen is unidentified.

Sequence data for DNA of cultured CD4+ T cells were generated by the Oncomine TCR Beta short-read assay. It was cultured CD4+ T cells from which genomic DNA was extracted. TCRdb re-analysed the PCR reads in MiXCR, keeping a single row per CDR3 protein. The repertoire includes about 23,000 distinct CDR3 sequences, roughly 65% of them detected once, and roughly 20% sits in the top ten. Germline values: CDR1 GTSNPN, CDR2 SVGIG (reference sequence). Trimming removed 7 bases from V and 8 bases from J, with 12 bases in between. This CDR3 comprises 12 residues. Treatment reported: roughly 11-day PBMC culture with coronavirus spike peptide pools or control peptides (ViraFEST assay).

The specimen was CD4+ T cells from blood, cultured in vitro, collected after SARS-CoV-2 vaccination. The chain uses TRBV30 and TRBJ1-6; D gene uncertain. This receptor was taken from a human donor who received a COVID-19 vaccine. CDR3 sequence: CASEVGDSPLHF. The CDR3 region has the DNA TGTGCCTCCGAGGTGGGAGATTCACCCCTCCACTTT.